The rows below give T cell receptor beta chains drawn from one sample of a study of blood T cell repertoires in COVID-19. The repertoire was sequenced with immunoSEQ multiplex PCR; TCRdb's copy has only in-frame clones and lacks some. The sample holds 90,000 to 150,000 clones, approximately 77% seen once. The sample comprised peripheral blood. These receptors came from a human donor in a cohort sampled during active COVID-19. CDR3s include the opening cysteine and the closing phenylalanine or tryptophan. Fields, in order: D gene, J gene, V gene, clone size, CDR3 length, CDR3 protein, CDR3 DNA. A D gene is named only where the DNA matches it firmly. Clone size is given for some rows only: seen once, a few or many times, or a class if the clone is expanded.

TRBD2	TRBJ2-6	TRBV5-1	NA	17	CASSTTAGVSGANVLTF	TGCGCCAGCAGCACGACAGCGGGAGTCTCTGGGGCCAACGTCCTGACTTTC
NA	TRBJ2-3	TRBV4-1	NA	14	CASSQEGLADTQYF	TGCGCCAGCAGCCAAGAAGGCCTAGCAGATACGCAGTATTTT
NA	TRBJ1-1	TRBV27	NA	13	CASSQSTNTEAFF	TGTGCCAGCAGTCAGTCCACGAACACTGAAGCTTTCTTT
NA	TRBJ1-1	TRBV27	NA	14	CASSLGGGNTEAFF	TGTGCCAGCAGTTTAGGAGGAGGGAACACTGAAGCTTTCTTT
NA	TRBJ2-7	TRBV5-4	NA	16	CASSISGHSNPYEQYF	TGTGCCAGCAGCATCTCGGGACACTCAAACCCCTACGAGCAGTACTTC
NA	TRBJ2-7	TRBV29-1	NA	13	CSVEEAVSYEQYF	TGCAGCGTTGAAGAGGCCGTCTCCTACGAGCAGTACTTC
NA	TRBJ2-7	TRBV19	NA	11	CASSIPGSQYF	TGTGCCAGTAGTATCCCAGGATCGCAGTACTTC
NA	TRBJ2-2	TRBV3-1/TRBV3-2	large	16	CASRDYRGASTGELFF	TGTGCCAGCAGGGACTACAGGGGCGCCAGCACCGGGGAGCTGTTTTTT
TRBD2	TRBJ2-7	TRBV10-1	NA	15	CASSEGLAGAYEQYF	TGCGCCAGCAGTGAAGGACTAGCGGGGGCCTACGAGCAGTACTTC
NA	TRBJ1-6	TRBV6-5	few	11	CASTLNSPLHF	TGTGCCAGCACCCTTAATTCACCCCTCCACTTT
NA	TRBJ1-1	TRBV13	NA	11	CASSLEHEAFF	TGTGCCAGCAGCTTAGAGCATGAAGCTTTCTTT
NA	TRBJ2-3	TRBV9	NA	14	CASSSTGLGDTQYF	TGTGCCAGCAGCAGCACAGGGCTCGGAGATACGCAGTATTTT
TRBD1	TRBJ1-6	TRBV15	NA	16	CATSSGTGGEYSPLHF	TGTGCCACCAGCAGCGGGACAGGGGGTGAATATTCACCCCTCCACTTT
TRBD2	TRBJ2-2	TRBV4-1	few	17	CASSQEVLAGSDGELFF	TGCGCCAGCAGCCAAGAGGTACTAGCGGGATCGGACGGGGAGCTGTTTTTT
NA	TRBJ2-7	TRBV6-5	few	14	CASSSHSSSYEQYF	TGTGCCAGCAGTTCCCACAGTAGTTCCTACGAGCAGTACTTC
NA	TRBJ2-7	TRBV24-1	NA	13	CATSDLRGDEQYF	TGTGCCACCAGTGATCTCAGGGGAGACGAGCAGTACTTC
NA	TRBJ1-2	TRBV5-1	once	16	CASSPRGGRINYGYTF	TGCGCCAGCAGCCCCAGGGGTGGGAGAATCAACTATGGCTACACCTTC
NA	TRBJ2-7	TRBV11-1	once	15	CASSLVSRPIYEQYF	TGTGCCAGCAGCTTAGTATCTCGTCCTATCTACGAGCAGTACTTC
TRBD1	TRBJ1-3	TRBV25-1	NA	14	CASSEKTGNNTIYF	TGTGCCAGCAGTGAAAAGACAGGGAATAACACCATATATTTT
NA	TRBJ2-7	TRBV5-5	NA	15	CASTLGPGENYEQYF	TGTGCCAGCACCCTAGGGCCAGGGGAAAACTACGAGCAGTACTTC
NA	TRBJ1-5	TRBV2	NA	15	CASSEAGVGNQPQHF	TGTGCCAGCAGTGAGGCGGGGGTTGGCAATCAGCCCCAGCATTTT
TRBD1	TRBJ1-1	TRBV27	NA	13	CASSFKGATEAFF	TGTGCCAGCAGTTTTAAGGGGGCCACTGAAGCTTTCTTT
TRBD2	TRBJ2-5	TRBV19	NA	16	CASSRLGLAYGETQYF	TGTGCCAGTAGTAGGTTGGGACTAGCCTATGGGGAGACCCAGTACTTC
NA	TRBJ2-5	TRBV19	few	14	CASSISSAQETQYF	TGTGCCAGTAGTATTTCCAGCGCGCAAGAGACCCAGTACTTC
NA	TRBJ2-6	TRBV6-5	NA	15	CASSDQGSGANVLTF	TGTGCCAGCAGCGACCAGGGCTCTGGGGCCAACGTCCTGACTTTC
NA	TRBJ1-5	TRBV7-6	NA	18	CASSPQWGGVNSNQPQHF	TGTGCCAGCAGCCCACAGTGGGGAGGGGTAAATAGCAATCAGCCCCAGCATTTT
NA	TRBJ1-2	TRBV21-1	NA	14	CASTDIGREDGYTF	TGTGCCAGCACCGACATCGGCAGGGAGGATGGCTACACCTTC
TRBD1	TRBJ2-7	TRBV6-1	NA	15	CASSERGTGTYEQYF	TGTGCCAGCAGTGAGAGAGGGACAGGGACCTACGAGCAGTACTTC
TRBD2	TRBJ2-1	TRBV9	NA	15	CASSVDGGVVNEQFF	TGTGCCAGCAGCGTAGACGGGGGGGTGGTAAATGAGCAGTTCTTC
NA	TRBJ1-1	TRBV6-1	NA	17	CASSEWSGGGPNTEAFF	TGTGCCAGCAGTGAATGGTCAGGCGGGGGCCCGAACACTGAAGCTTTCTTT
NA	TRBJ2-7	TRBV11-2	NA	15	CASRHTLTSSYEQYF	TGTGCCAGCAGGCATACCCTGACATCATCCTACGAGCAGTACTTC
NA	TRBJ1-5	TRBV2	NA	13	CASSEFGAQPQHF	TGTGCCAGCAGTGAATTCGGTGCTCAGCCCCAGCATTTT
TRBD1	TRBJ2-1	TRBV7-9	once	14	CASSTGQGANEQFF	TGTGCCAGCAGCACGGGACAGGGCGCGAATGAGCAGTTCTTC
TRBD1	TRBJ1-1	TRBV7-8	NA	18	CASSLALLDRGENTEAFF	TGTGCCAGCAGCTTAGCGCTTTTGGACAGGGGGGAGAACACTGAAGCTTTCTTT
TRBD1	TRBJ1-5	TRBV19	NA	16	CASTSRTGYSNQPQHF	TGTGCCAGTACCTCCAGGACAGGGTATAGCAATCAGCCCCAGCATTTT
TRBD1	TRBJ2-1	TRBV3-1/TRBV3-2	NA	18	CASAETIRGLSSYNEQFF	TGTGCCAGCGCCGAAACAATCAGGGGGCTGAGCTCCTACAATGAGCAGTTCTTC
NA	TRBJ1-1	TRBV7-6	NA	13	CASSTSTGAEAFF	TGTGCCAGCAGCACTTCGACCGGGGCTGAAGCTTTCTTT
NA	TRBJ1-5	TRBV5-4	few	16	CASTYRGAGSNQPQHF	TGTGCCAGCACCTACAGAGGAGCAGGGAGCAATCAGCCCCAGCATTTT
NA	TRBJ2-7	TRBV5-1	NA	15	CASSSVQGSLQEQYF	TGCGCCAGCAGCTCCGTACAGGGATCCCTACAGGAGCAGTACTTC
NA	TRBJ1-3	TRBV6-5	NA	15	CASSYSTGRGNTIYF	TGTGCCAGCAGTTACTCAACAGGACGAGGAAACACCATATATTTT
NA	TRBJ2-6	TRBV19	NA	17	CASSNYVGPSGANVLTF	TGTGCCAGTAGCAACTACGTGGGGCCCTCTGGGGCCAACGTCCTGACTTTC
NA	TRBJ1-1	TRBV27	NA	15	CASSFTGQGNTEAFF	TGTGCCAGCAGTTTCACGGGACAAGGGAACACTGAAGCTTTCTTT
TRBD1	TRBJ1-3	TRBV25-1	once	15	CASSDTGGSGNTIYF	TGTGCCAGCAGTGACACAGGGGGATCTGGAAACACCATATATTTT
TRBD1	TRBJ2-5	TRBV7-6	NA	16	CASSLATGGVGETQYF	TGTGCCAGCAGCTTAGCAACAGGGGGCGTTGGAGAGACCCAGTACTTC